A selection of T cell receptor beta chains follows, all from one sample in a study of shared clonotypes between healthy human individuals. Only in-frame clones appear in the TCRdb table, and some are missing; sequencing was by immunoSEQ multiplex PCR. Of 1.5 million to 1.9 million clones listed, approximately 98% are singletons. Sequences were obtained from naive CD4+ T cells sorted from blood. The receptors were sampled from a man aged 25-40 years in good health. The CDR3 runs from the conserved cysteine through the conserved F or W. A D gene is named only where the DNA matches it firmly. Some rows mark clone size as missing; the rest say once, few, many or name a class of expanded clone.

j_gene,d_gene,v_gene,abundance,CDR3aa,CDR3nt
TRBJ1-2,-,TRBV28,-,CASSLTTTGYTF,TGTGCCAGCAGTTTAACCACCACTGGCTACACCTTC
TRBJ2-7,TRBD2,TRBV6-5,-,CASTPLGGVYEQYF,TGTGCCAGCACTCCCCTGGGGGGGGTCTACGAGCAGTACTTC
TRBJ2-1,TRBD1,TRBV5-1,-,CASSLADRGNNEQFF,TGCGCCAGCAGCTTGGCGGACAGGGGAAACAATGAGCAGTTCTTC
TRBJ2-3,-,TRBV7-2,-,CASSLVRRTDTQYF,TGTGCCAGCAGCTTAGTTCGCCGCACAGATACGCAGTATTTT
TRBJ2-7,TRBD1,TRBV19,-,CASSKGTGTPEQYF,TGTGCCAGTAGTAAAGGGACAGGGACGCCAGAGCAGTACTTC
TRBJ2-3,TRBD1,TRBV7-9,-,CASSSTGGSTPFADTQYF,TGTGCCAGCAGCTCTACAGGGGGCTCTACCCCCTTTGCAGATACGCAGTATTTT
TRBJ2-6,-,TRBV5-1,-,CASSFAVAGANVLTF,TGCGCCAGCAGCTTTGCAGTCGCGGGGGCCAACGTCCTGACTTTC
TRBJ2-1,TRBD1,TRBV28,once,CASSSSGTGYNEQFF,TGTGCCAGCAGTTCCTCCGGGACAGGCTACAATGAGCAGTTCTTC
TRBJ2-3,-,TRBV5-1,-,CASSFSDTDTQYF,TGCGCCAGCAGCTTTAGCGACACAGATACGCAGTATTTT
TRBJ2-3,-,TRBV7-2,once,CASSEWGPVDTQYF,TGTGCCAGCAGCGAGTGGGGCCCGGTGGATACGCAGTATTTT
TRBJ2-1,-,TRBV29-1,-,CSAQPNYEQFF,TGCAGCGCCCAACCGAATTATGAGCAGTTCTTC
TRBJ1-5,-,TRBV19,-,CASSIIRGPNQPQHF,TGTGCCAGTAGTATAATTAGGGGACCCAATCAGCCCCAGCATTTT
TRBJ2-3,-,TRBV27,once,CASRSQSRTTSDTQYF,TGTGCCAGCAGATCACAGAGCCGTACAACGTCAGATACGCAGTATTTT
TRBJ2-5,-,TRBV9,-,CASSVSTGWAETQYF,TGTGCCAGCAGCGTCTCCACCGGGTGGGCGGAGACCCAGTACTTC
TRBJ2-5,-,TRBV29-1,-,CSVAGYQETQYF,TGCAGCGTCGCAGGGTACCAAGAGACCCAGTACTTC
TRBJ1-4,TRBD1,TRBV5-4,-,CASSLRGRGNEKLFF,TGTGCCAGCAGCTTGAGGGGGCGGGGGAATGAAAAACTGTTTTTT
TRBJ1-2,TRBD1,TRBV28,-,CASSLIGTGEGLGYTF,TGTGCCAGCAGTTTAATAGGGACAGGGGAGGGTTTGGGCTACACCTTC
TRBJ2-1,-,TRBV7-2,-,CASSYFGNYNEQFF,TGTGCCAGCAGCTACTTTGGGAACTACAATGAGCAGTTCTTC
TRBJ2-3,-,TRBV15,-,CATSRPGADTQYF,TGTGCCACCAGCAGACCCGGGGCAGATACGCAGTATTTT
TRBJ1-2,-,TRBV2,-,CASGDFAGYTF,TGTGCCAGCGGGGACTTTGCCGGCTACACCTTC
TRBJ2-6,-,TRBV7-9,-,CASSSFMRGSGANVLTF,TGTGCCAGCAGCTCTTTCATGAGGGGCTCTGGGGCCAACGTCCTGACTTTC
TRBJ1-5,TRBD1,TRBV19,-,CASTYGTGERQPQHF,TGTGCCAGTACCTACGGGACAGGGGAGAGGCAGCCCCAGCATTTT
TRBJ2-7,-,TRBV10-1,-,CASSELSGGLGYEQYF,TGCGCCAGCAGTGAGTTGTCCGGGGGGCTTGGATACGAGCAGTACTTC
TRBJ1-1,-,TRBV28,once,CASRSEFISGMNTEAFF,TGTGCCAGCAGATCGGAGTTTATATCGGGAATGAACACTGAAGCTTTCTTT
TRBJ1-5,-,TRBV5-4,few,CASSLGPDQPQHF,TGTGCCAGCAGCTTGGGACCAGATCAGCCCCAGCATTTT
TRBJ1-1,-,TRBV19,-,CASSMGGDTEAFF,TGTGCCAGTAGTATGGGAGGGGACACTGAAGCTTTCTTT
TRBJ2-7,-,TRBV7-9,-,CASTKTSNEQYF,TGTGCCAGCACCAAGACTAGTAACGAGCAGTACTTC
TRBJ2-3,-,TRBV18,-,CASSPRDISTDTQYF,TGTGCCAGCTCACCACGGGACATTAGCACAGATACGCAGTATTTT
TRBJ2-1,-,TRBV2,-,CASSGQFNEQFF,TGTGCCAGCAGTGGACAGTTCAATGAGCAGTTCTTC
TRBJ1-2,TRBD1,TRBV19,-,CASRGQGSGYTF,TGTGCCAGTAGGGGACAGGGCTCTGGCTACACCTTC
TRBJ2-7,TRBD2,TRBV6-6,-,CASSYRGGLEQYF,TGTGCCAGCAGTTACCGGGGGGGTTTGGAGCAGTACTTC
TRBJ2-7,-,TRBV18,-,CASSPSIGRGSLYEQYF,TGTGCCAGCTCACCCTCCATAGGCAGGGGCTCTCTCTACGAGCAGTACTTC
TRBJ2-5,TRBD2,TRBV5-1,-,CASSLGLAAYPETQYF,TGCGCCAGCAGCTTGGGTCTAGCGGCCTACCCGGAGACCCAGTACTTC
TRBJ2-7,-,TRBV7-9,-,CASSLADSYEQYF,TGTGCCAGCAGCTTGGCGGACAGCTACGAGCAGTACTTC
TRBJ2-5,-,TRBV5-1,-,CASNYGAGETQYF,TGCGCCAGCAACTACGGGGCAGGAGAGACCCAGTACTTC
TRBJ2-2,-,TRBV9,-,CASSVGRAMNTGELFF,TGTGCCAGCAGCGTAGGGCGGGCCATGAACACCGGGGAGCTGTTTTTT
TRBJ2-4,TRBD2,TRBV9,-,CASSNFAGTSGRAKNIQYF,TGTGCCAGCAGCAACTTTGCAGGGACTAGCGGGAGGGCCAAAAACATTCAGTACTTC
TRBJ2-7,-,TRBV28,-,CASSRSGGSYEQYF,TGTGCCAGCAGTCGATCCGGTGGGTCCTACGAGCAGTACTTC
TRBJ2-5,-,TRBV6-5,once,CASCRGRALGAQYF,TGTGCCAGCTGCCGAGGCAGGGCGTTGGGGGCCCAGTACTTC
TRBJ2-6,TRBD1,TRBV11-2,-,CASSRDRGRISGANVLTF,TGTGCCAGCAGCCGGGACAGGGGGCGTATTTCTGGGGCCAACGTCCTGACTTTC
TRBJ2-7,TRBD1,TRBV14,-,CASNQYRGRYEQYF,TGTGCCAGCAACCAATACAGGGGCCGCTACGAGCAGTACTTC
TRBJ2-7,-,TRBV28,-,CATIFTQGWSYEQYF,TGTGCCACCATCTTCACTCAGGGGTGGTCCTACGAGCAGTACTTC
TRBJ2-1,-,TRBV7-9,once,CASSLRGQYNEQFF,TGTGCCAGCAGCCTCCGTGGGCAGTACAATGAGCAGTTCTTC
TRBJ2-5,TRBD2,TRBV10-2,once,CASKRGGHETQYF,TGCGCCAGCAAGCGGGGAGGCCACGAGACCCAGTACTTC
TRBJ2-1,-,TRBV9,-,CASSVDNRQYNEQFF,TGTGCCAGCAGCGTAGACAACAGGCAATACAATGAGCAGTTCTTC
TRBJ2-3,TRBD1,TRBV5-1,-,CASSRRRTGDGDTQYF,TGCGCCAGCAGCCGAAGAAGGACAGGGGACGGTGATACGCAGTATTTT
TRBJ2-1,TRBD2,TRBV5-1,-,CASSTDLAGGLRNEQFF,TGCGCCAGCAGCACCGACCTAGCGGGAGGGCTTAGGAATGAGCAGTTCTTC
TRBJ1-1,-,TRBV6-6,-,CASSLGFTEAFF,TGTGCCAGCAGTCTGGGGTTTACTGAAGCTTTCTTT
TRBJ2-7,TRBD1,TRBV28,-,CASSSPGAGGPYEQYF,TGTGCCAGCAGTTCCCCCGGAGCAGGGGGCCCCTACGAGCAGTACTTC
TRBJ1-1,-,TRBV5-1,-,CASSLAGGKEAFF,TGCGCCAGCAGCTTGGCCGGCGGGAAAGAAGCTTTCTTT